These 15 T cell receptor beta chains were sequenced from one sample in a study of CDR3 diversity in severe acne. TCRdb itself ran the PCR reads through MiXCR, one entry per CDR3 protein. The table includes approximately 84,000 distinct CDR3 sequences, 50% to 65% detected once. The specimen was blood. The source is a male donor in good health, without acne.

This rearrangement joins TRBV5-1 to TRBJ2-7, with 10 positions matching TRBD2. The J call may be mistaken, given a closer DNA end match to TRBJ2-1. There are 14 residues in the CDR3. Per the germline V gene, CDR1 is SGHRS and CDR2 is YFSETQ. CDR3 residues: CASGPGLAPNEQFF. CDR3 DNA sequence: TGCGCCAGCGGACCGGGACTAGCGCCGAATGAGCAGTTCTTC.

The rearrangement joins TRBV2 to TRBJ2-3; 15 bases agree with TRBD2. The CDR3 is 15 amino acids. Germline assignment: CDR1 SNHLY and CDR2 FYNNEI. J lost 4 bases, V lost 5 bases, and 1 base had no gene match. CDR3 DNA: TGTGCCAGCAGTTGGACTAGCGGGGGGGCAGATACGCAGTATTTT. Its translation: CASSWTSGGADTQYF.

Many counts were recorded for this clonotype. The gene calls are TRBV4-1 and TRBJ1-4; unclear D gene. CDR3 length: 16 residues. Germline V gene sequence: CDR1 MGHRA, CDR2 YSYEKL. Between the trimmed V and J ends, which lost 0 bases and 0 bases, there was a span of 8 bases. CDR3 in amino acids: CASSQEASATNEKLFF. CDR3 coding DNA: TGCGCCAGCAGCCAAGAGGCGTCGGCAACTAATGAAAAACTGTTTTTT.

This clonotype appeared a few times. J is TRBJ2-5 and V is TRBV5-8; TRBD1 or TRBD2 may be the D gene (5 bases each). From germline, CDR1 is SGHTS and CDR2 YDEGEE. Trimming stripped 4 bases from V and 4 bases from J, with 20 bases between. The CDR3 runs 16 residues. The CDR3 coding sequence is TGTGCCAGCAGCCTGCCCCTTTGGGGGAGAGGAGAGACCCAGTACTTC. Its protein product is CASSLPLWGRGETQYF.

The genes are TRBV7-6 and TRBJ1-2, with D unresolved. Germline V gene sequence: CDR1 SGHVS, CDR2 FNYEAQ. CDR3 size: 14 residues. Between the trimmed V and J ends, which lost 6 bases and 3 bases, there was a span of 14 bases. Here the CDR3 reads CASSVAPSDYGYTF. The CDR3 nucleotides read TGTGCCAGCAGTGTGGCCCCATCGGACTATGGCTACACCTTC.

The chain combines TRBV2 with TRBJ1-1; 7 bases agree with TRBD1. Germline V gives CDR1 SNHLY, CDR2 FYNNEI. This CDR3 region has 14 residues. V gave up 5 bases and J gave up 1 base; unmatched junction bases: 4. CDR3 in amino acids: CASSRDRANTEAFF. The CDR3 region has the DNA TGTGCCAGCAGTCGGGACAGAGCGAACACTGAAGCTTTCTTT.

V is TRBV4-3 and J is TRBJ1-3; D is unresolved. Germline CDR1 reads LGHNA; CDR2 reads YSLEER. The CDR3 spans 14 residues. With 1 base removed from V and 5 bases from J, the gap between germline ends came to 9 bases. In nucleotides, the CDR3 is TGCGCCAGCAGCCAAGGCGCCGCCAGAAACACCATATATTTT. Protein sequence: CASSQGAARNTIYF.

Of note for this clonotype: A read error may account for a junction end that differs from germline. The chain recombines TRBV9 with TRBJ2-2; 9 bases are a match to TRBD1. Germline V lookup: CDR1 SGDLS, CDR2 YYNGEE. The CDR3 length is 16 residues. CDR3 region: CASSVAGTGNTGELFF. CDR3 coding DNA: TGTGCCAGCAGCGTAGCCGGGACAGGGAACACTGGGGAGCTGTTTTTT. Based on the CDR3 plus reference TRBV9 and TRBJ2-2, the full variable domain is DSGVTQTPKHLITATGQRVTLRCSPRSGDLSVYWYQQSLDQGLQFLIQYYNGEERAKGNILERFSAQQFPDLHSELNLSSLELGDSALYFCASSVAGTGNTGELFFGEGSRLTVL.

The V gene is TRBV7-2, the J gene TRBJ2-5; perhaps TRBD2 as D (5 bases). Germline CDR1 and CDR2: SGHTA and FQGNSA. The CDR3 sequence is 15 residues long. The V end lost 2 bases, the J end lost 3 bases, and 13 bases lay between the germline ends. The CDR3 nucleotides read TGTGCCAGCAGCTTAACGCGAGGGCTTGAAGAGACCCAGTACTTC. Translation: CASSLTRGLEETQYF.

The V gene is TRBV10-3, the J gene TRBJ1-2; 9 bases are shared with TRBD1. The CDR3 length is 11 residues. After removal of 11 bases from V and 6 bases from J, the junction contained 4 bases not matched to a gene. Germline lookup yields CDR1 ENHRY and CDR2 SYGVKD. The CDR3 here is CAGRTGDGYTF. In DNA, the CDR3 is TGTGCCGGGCGGACAGGGGATGGCTACACCTTC.

V and J are TRBV5-8 and TRBJ1-4; D remains ambiguous. The CDR3 is 16 residues long. Trimming left V 4 bases short and J 0 bases short, with 13 bases between. CDR1 SGHTS and CDR2 YDEGEE come from the germline V gene. CDR3 DNA: TGTGCCAGCAGCCTGGAGGGTTCTGCAACTAATGAAAAACTGTTTTTT. The encoded protein is CASSLEGSATNEKLFF.

V gene TRBV2 combines with J gene TRBJ2-5, with D unresolved. V lost 8 bases and J lost 1, with 14 bases in between. The germline V gene encodes CDR1 SNHLY and CDR2 FYNNEI. This CDR3 region has 14 residues. In DNA form, the CDR3 reads TGTGCCAGCCCATTGCCGGGCTTCCAAGAGACCCAGTACTTC. It translates to CASPLPGFQETQYF.

This chain joins TRBV12-3 or TRBV12-4 and TRBJ1-5; possible D gene TRBD1, 5 bases. V was shortened by 6 bases and J by 6 bases, with 15 bases between the two germline ends. The CDR3 length is 14 residues. This chain's CDR3 is CASSPTEGAQPQHF. For the CDR3, the DNA is TGTGCCAGCAGCCCAACGGAAGGGGCTCAGCCCCAGCATTTT.

This clonotype was recorded many times. J is TRBJ1-6 and V is TRBV6-1; tentatively, D is TRBD1 (5 bases). The CDR3 is 13 amino acids. The germline V gene has CDR1 MNHNS and CDR2 SASEGT. V lost 6 bases and J lost 7, with 10 bases in between. CDR3 bases: TGTGCCAGCAGCGGGGGGTCCAATTCACCCCTCCACTTT. Protein: CASSGGSNSPLHF.

This sequence joins TRBV4-1 and TRBJ2-7, with 7 bases aligning to TRBD1. The CDR3 runs 15 residues. Trimming cost V 5 bases and J 3 bases; bases outside gene matches: 10. Germline V gene data show CDR1 as MGHRA and CDR2 as YSYEKL. The CDR3 DNA reads TGCGCCAGCAGCTATCCGGGACAGCGTATCTACGAGCAGTACTTC. Amino acids: CASSYPGQRIYEQYF.